The source of this T cell receptor beta chain is a study of human T cells and chemical hapten exposure. The overall study: The patients, most of them female, presented with alopecia areata, totalis or universalis.

Unique molecular identifiers were linked by the library to individual cDNA molecules. TCRdb re-called the RACE reads through MiXCR, storing one row per CDR3 protein. This table has around 95,000 distinct CDR3 sequences, about a tenth appearing once. Whole-study results and caveats: There was a positive correlation between PT1 expanded TCR counts and patch test score.

Trimming left V 2 bases short and J 5 bases short, with 6 bases between. The CDR3 runs 12 residues. CDR1 is SQVTM, CDR2 ANQGSEA, per germline. Concerning this clonotype: Its target is unknown.

Time point here: pre-sensitization, week 0. Described treatment: therapeutic diphenylcyclopropenone sensitization with weekly scalp DPC. The TCR originated in a woman aged 60-75 years with alopecia areata. Some clones in this sample may be carry-over from other donors' samples. The specimen comprised whole blood, sampled in connection with sensitization to the hapten diphenylcyclopropenone (DPC). The chain recombines TRBV29-1 with TRBJ2-2; D is uncertain. CDR3 residues: CSVEWVTGELFF. The DNA for the CDR3 is TGCAGCGTTGAATGGGTAACCGGGGAGCTGTTTTTT.